This T cell receptor (beta chain) stems from a study of control samples from healthy donors and cancer patients. Produced via immunoSEQ multiplex PCR; TCRdb's table is partial and in-frame only. Of approximately 90,000 clones in the sample, approximately 93% are singletons; the top ten hold approximately 1.5%. Sequencing used blood. The receptor's source is a woman aged 25 to 45 in good health.

Here the CDR3 DNA reads TGTGCCAGCAGCTCTACAATGGGAGCGGGGGTTAGCAATCAGCCCCAGCATTTT. Translated, it gives CASSSTMGAGVSNQPQHF. The V call is TRBV28, the J call TRBJ1-5; D may be TRBD1 (5 bases). The germline V gene encodes CDR1 MDHEN and CDR2 SYDVKM. Trimming removed 6 bases from V and 0 bases from J, with 21 bases in between. The CDR3 runs 18 residues. Based on the CDR3 plus reference TRBV28 and TRBJ1-5, the full variable domain is DVKVTQSSRYLVKRTGEKVFLECVQDMDHENMFWYRQDPGLGLRLIYFSYDVKMKEKGDIPEGYSVSREKKERFSLILESASTNQTSMYLCASSSTMGAGVSNQPQHFGDGTRLSIL.